The 17 T cell receptor beta chains listed next were all sequenced from one sample in a study of blood T cell repertoires in COVID-19. Assay: immunoSEQ multiplex PCR; the TCRdb copy retains only in-frame clones and omits some. The sample carries approximately 150,000 clones, around four fifths recorded once. Sequencing was performed on peripheral blood. The receptors derive from an elderly woman with COVID-19, enrolled during active disease.

This clone has a single count. This rearrangement joins TRBV7-2 to TRBJ1-6; 7 bases align to TRBD1. This CDR3 comprises 15 residues. The V gene end was trimmed by 7 bases and the J gene end by 4 bases; junction bases not matched to a gene: 7. Looked up from germline, CDR1 is SGHTA and CDR2 is FQGNSA. As DNA, the CDR3 is TGTGCCAGCAACCTACAGGGGCAGTATAATTCACCCCTCCACTTT. Translating it yields CASNLQGQYNSPLHF.

The V call is TRBV6-5, the J call TRBJ2-2; D gene uncertain. V lost 6 bases, J lost 0 bases, and 8 bases lay in between. Germline V gene sequence: CDR1 MNHEY, CDR2 SVGAGI. The CDR3 has 14 residues. The CDR3 DNA sequence: TGTGCCAGCAGGGGCTACTCGAACACCGGGGAGCTGTTTTTT. It is translated as CASRGYSNTGELFF.

This chain uses TRBV28 with TRBJ2-7; the D gene is possibly TRBD1 (6 bases). Germline V gives CDR1 MDHEN, CDR2 SYDVKM. This CDR3 spans 16 amino acids. The germline V and J ends were trimmed by 5 bases and 5 bases, with 22 bases remaining between them. The CDR3 is CASSTPAQGRRDEQYF. The CDR3 bases are TGTGCCAGCAGTACCCCAGCACAGGGACGTCGGGACGAGCAGTACTTC.

The chain is built from TRBV5-1 and TRBJ2-5; TRBD2 agrees at 7 bases. Trimming at V came to 3 bases and at J to 2 bases, leaving 7 bases not matched to a gene. Per germline, CDR1 SGHRS and CDR2 YFSETQ. The length of the CDR3 is 15 residues. CDR3 sequence (DNA): TGCGCCAGCAGCTCGGGACTACCCTCACAAGAGACCCAGTACTTC. It codes for CASSSGLPSQETQYF.

This sequence joins TRBV7-6 and TRBJ2-7, with D tentatively TRBD2 (6 bases). CDR3 length: 14 residues. Trimming removed 4 bases from V and 0 bases from J, with 10 bases in between. From germline, CDR1 is SGHVS and CDR2 FNYEAQ. The CDR3 region has the DNA TGTGCCAGCAGCTCCGCCGGGAGCTCCTACGAGCAGTACTTC. Translating it yields CASSSAGSSYEQYF.

V gene TRBV5-1 combines with J gene TRBJ1-1, with D possibly being TRBD1 (6 bases). V lost 0 bases and J lost 12, with 12 bases in between. This CDR3 comprises 12 residues. Looked up from germline, CDR1 is SGHRS and CDR2 is YFSETQ. CDR3 region: CASSLETGATFF. The CDR3 bases are TGCGCCAGCAGCTTGGAGACAGGTGCGACTTTCTTT.

Details on this clone: The germline gene is not matched at one end of the junction; a read error may be the cause. The gene calls are TRBV7-7 and TRBJ2-1; D gene ambiguous. The CDR3 totals 15 residues. The germline V gene has CDR1 SSHAT and CDR2 FNYEAQ (reference sequence). The CDR3, as DNA: TGTGCTAGCAGCCCCCATGAGGTCAAGTACAATGAGCAGTTCTTC. This gives the protein CASSPHEVKYNEQFF.

Only one count was recorded for this clone. The chain recombines TRBV9 with TRBJ2-5, with 7 nucleotides matching TRBD1. J lost 2 bases, V lost 4 bases, and 8 bases had no gene match. Germline V gene lookup returns CDR1 SGDLS and CDR2 YYNGEE. This CDR3 is 15 amino acids long. CDR3 sequence: CASSTPAGGQETQYF. CDR3 sequence (DNA): TGTGCCAGCAGCACTCCCGCAGGGGGACAAGAGACCCAGTACTTC.

This clone was observed at least ten times. J is TRBJ2-2 and V is TRBV19; D gene uncertain. This CDR3 has 12 amino acids. The ends were cut back, 1 base at V and 7 bases at J, with 4 bases in the middle. The germline V gene has CDR1 LNHDA and CDR2 SQIVND (reference sequence). CDR3 DNA sequence: TGTGCCAGTAGTATAGCCTTCGGGGAGCTGTTTTTT. Its protein is CASSIAFGELFF.

The V call is TRBV11-2, the J call TRBJ1-3; 9 nucleotides match TRBD1. V lost 5 bases, J lost 4 bases, and 6 bases stayed unmatched. Germline CDR1 is SGHAT and CDR2 is FQNNGV. The CDR3 runs 15 residues. CDR3 coding DNA: TGTGCCAGCAGCCGGACAGGGGAGTCCGGAAACACCATATATTTT. Its translation: CASSRTGESGNTIYF.

The chain recombines TRBV9 with TRBJ1-5, with D perhaps matching TRBD1 (5 bases). V lost 3 bases and J 0 bases, leaving 7 bases between the germline ends. This CDR3 contains 14 residues. Germline CDR1 is SGDLS and CDR2 is YYNGEE. Here the CDR3 reads CASSGRDSNQPQHF. The CDR3 bases are TGTGCCAGCAGCGGCAGGGATAGCAATCAGCCCCAGCATTTT.

This clone was seen just once. Here the CDR3 reads CASSLERGAGAKTEAFF. The CDR3 DNA reads as TGCGCCAGCAGCTTGGAGCGAGGAGCAGGGGCGAAAACTGAAGCTTTCTTT. The chain is built from TRBV5-1 and TRBJ1-1; possibly TRBD1 for D (6 bases). The CDR3 runs to 17 residues. Trimming took off 0 bases at V and 5 bases at J, with 20 bases between the two ends. The germline CDR1 and CDR2 sequences are SGHRS and YFSETQ. Full variable domain (rest looked up from reference TRBV5-1 and TRBJ1-1): KAGVTQTPRYLIKTRGQQVTLSCSPISGHRSVSWYQQTPGQGLQFLFEYFSETQRNKGNFPGRFSGRQFSNSRSEMNVSTLELGDSALYLCASSLERGAGAKTEAFFGQGTRLTVV.

The chain uses TRBV11-2 and TRBJ1-1; 9 nucleotides match TRBD1. Trimming at V came to 2 bases and at J to 4 bases, leaving 17 bases not matched to a gene. The germline V gene encodes CDR1 SGHAT and CDR2 FQNNGV. This CDR3 region has 19 residues. The CDR3 nucleotides are TGTGCCAGCAGCTTACGGCGGGGACAGGGCTTCCTCGGAAGCACTGAAGCTTTCTTT. It codes for CASSLRRGQGFLGSTEAFF. Using reference TRBV11-2 and TRBJ1-1 for the parts outside the CDR3, the full variable domain is EAGVAQSPRYKIIEKRQSVAFWCNPISGHATLYWYQQILGQGPKLLIQFQNNGVVDDSQLPKDRFSAERLKGVDSTLKIQPAKLEDSAVYLCASSLRRGQGFLGSTEAFFGQGTRLTVV.

This chain links TRBV11-2 with TRBJ2-5, with 9 bases that match TRBD2. CDR3 length: 16 residues. The V gene's germline CDR1 is SGHAT and CDR2 FQNNGV. V lost 4 bases to trimming and J lost 4 bases; unmatched junction nucleotides: 10. The CDR3 reads CASSYLLAGAGETQYF. The DNA for the CDR3 is TGTGCCAGCAGCTACCTCTTAGCGGGGGCAGGAGAGACCCAGTACTTC. The complete variable domain, with remaining parts taken from reference TRBV11-2 and TRBJ2-5, reads EAGVAQSPRYKIIEKRQSVAFWCNPISGHATLYWYQQILGQGPKLLIQFQNNGVVDDSQLPKDRFSAERLKGVDSTLKIQPAKLEDSAVYLCASSYLLAGAGETQYFGPGTRLLVL.

The chain combines TRBV5-1 with TRBJ1-4; the match to TRBD1 covers 9 bases. From germline, CDR1 is SGHRS and CDR2 YFSETQ. The CDR3 runs 14 residues. After removal of 4 bases from V and 8 bases from J, the junction contained 6 bases not matched to a gene. The CDR3 DNA sequence: TGCGCCAGCAGCGAACAGGGGGCGGGCGAAAAACTGTTTTTT. Translation gives CASSEQGAGEKLFF.

Only one count was recorded for this clone. The chain joins TRBV3-1 (or the pseudogene TRBV3-2) to TRBJ2-5, with a tentative D call TRBD1 (6 bases). The V end was cut by 8 bases, the J end by 3 bases, with 10 bases between. CDR1 and CDR2 from the germline V gene are LGHDT and YNNKEL (reference sequence). The CDR3 consists of 12 residues. CDR3 loop: CASSWTEETQYF. The CDR3 bases are TGTGCCAGCTCTTGGACAGAAGAGACCCAGTACTTC.

This clone has only one observation. V is TRBV25-1 and J is TRBJ1-3; D possibly corresponds to TRBD1 (5 bases). The CDR3 has 12 residues. V was clipped by 6 bases and J by 6 bases, with 9 bases between them. The germline V gene has CDR1 MGHDK and CDR2 SYGVNS. CDR3 sequence reads: CASRQGLNTIYF. The CDR3 DNA reads as TGTGCCAGCAGGCAGGGACTAAACACCATATATTTT.